This TCR beta chain was identified during a study of shared clonotypes between healthy human individuals. TCRdb keeps only in-frame clones here, not all; method: immunoSEQ multiplex PCR. The sample consists of 700,000 to 950,000 clones, about 96% of them appearing once. This CDR3 has 13 residues. The germline V and J ends were trimmed by 4 bases and 3 bases, with 10 bases remaining between them. The germline CDR1 and CDR2 sequences are MDHEN and SYDVKM. The naive CD8 fraction comprised CD45RO-negative cells positively selected for CCR7 and excluded terminally differentiated effector memory CD45RA+ cells. Caucasian adults residing in Nashville, Tennessee made up all the donors.

The chain recombines TRBV28 with TRBJ2-7, with TRBD2 as a possible D gene (5 bases). The sequence came from a man between 25 and 39 years old in good health. Input material: naive CD8+ T cells sorted from blood. The CDR3 DNA reads TGTGCCAGCAGTTCGGGGATTAACTACGAGCAGTACTTC. As protein: CASSSGINYEQYF.